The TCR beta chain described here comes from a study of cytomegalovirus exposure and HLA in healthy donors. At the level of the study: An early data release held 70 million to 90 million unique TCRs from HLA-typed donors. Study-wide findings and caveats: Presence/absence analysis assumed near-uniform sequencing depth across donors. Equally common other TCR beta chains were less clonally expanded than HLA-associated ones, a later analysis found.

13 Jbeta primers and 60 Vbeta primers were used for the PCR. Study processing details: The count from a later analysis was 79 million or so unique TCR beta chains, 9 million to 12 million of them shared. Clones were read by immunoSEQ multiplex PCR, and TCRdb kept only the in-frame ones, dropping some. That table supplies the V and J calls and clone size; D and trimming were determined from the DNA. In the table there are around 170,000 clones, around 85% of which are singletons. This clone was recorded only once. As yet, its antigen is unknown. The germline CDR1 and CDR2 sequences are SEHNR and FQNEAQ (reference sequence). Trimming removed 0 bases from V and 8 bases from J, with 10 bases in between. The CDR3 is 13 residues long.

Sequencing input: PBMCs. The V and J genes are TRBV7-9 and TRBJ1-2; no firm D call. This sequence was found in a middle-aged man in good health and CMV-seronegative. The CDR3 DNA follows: TGTGCCAGCAGCTTAGCGTCCATCCGGGGCTACACCTTC. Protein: CASSLASIRGYTF. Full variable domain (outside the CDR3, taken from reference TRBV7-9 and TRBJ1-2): DTGVSQNPRHKITKRGQNVTFRCDPISEHNRLYWYRQTLGQGPEFLTYFQNEAQLEKSRLLSDRFSAERPKGSFSTLEIQRTEQGDSAMYLCASSLASIRGYTFGSGTRLTVV.